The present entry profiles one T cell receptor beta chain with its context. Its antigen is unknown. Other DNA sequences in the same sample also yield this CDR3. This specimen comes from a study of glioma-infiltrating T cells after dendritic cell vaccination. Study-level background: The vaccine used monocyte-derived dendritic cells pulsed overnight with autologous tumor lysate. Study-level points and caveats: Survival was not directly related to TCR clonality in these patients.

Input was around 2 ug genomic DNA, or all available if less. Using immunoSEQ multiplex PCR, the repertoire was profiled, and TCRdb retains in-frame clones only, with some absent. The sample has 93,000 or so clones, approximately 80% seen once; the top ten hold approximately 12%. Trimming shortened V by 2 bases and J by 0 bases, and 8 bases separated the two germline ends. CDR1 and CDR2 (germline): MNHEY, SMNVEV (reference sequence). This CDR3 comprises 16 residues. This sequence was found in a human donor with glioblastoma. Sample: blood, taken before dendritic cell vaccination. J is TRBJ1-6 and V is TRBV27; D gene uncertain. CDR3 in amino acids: CASSLIHSSYNSPLHF. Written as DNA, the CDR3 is TGTGCCAGCAGTTTAATCCACAGCTCCTATAATTCACCCCTCCACTTT.